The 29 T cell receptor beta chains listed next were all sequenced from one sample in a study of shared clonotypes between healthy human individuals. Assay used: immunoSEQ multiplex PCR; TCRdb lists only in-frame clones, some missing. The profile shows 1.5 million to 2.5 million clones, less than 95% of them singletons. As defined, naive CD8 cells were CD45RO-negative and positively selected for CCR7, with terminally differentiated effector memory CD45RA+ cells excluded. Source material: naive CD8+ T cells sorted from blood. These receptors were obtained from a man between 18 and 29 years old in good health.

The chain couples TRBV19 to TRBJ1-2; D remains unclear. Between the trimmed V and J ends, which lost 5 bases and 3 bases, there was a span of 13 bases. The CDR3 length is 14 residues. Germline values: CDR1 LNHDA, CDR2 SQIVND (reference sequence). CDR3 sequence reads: CASSSFGRDYGYTF. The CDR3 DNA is TGTGCCAGTAGTTCTTTTGGACGAGACTATGGCTACACCTTC.

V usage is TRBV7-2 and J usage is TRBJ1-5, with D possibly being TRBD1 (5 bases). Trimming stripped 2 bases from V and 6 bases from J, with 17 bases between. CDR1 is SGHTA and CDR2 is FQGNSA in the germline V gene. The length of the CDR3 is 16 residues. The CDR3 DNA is TGTGCCAGCAGCTTATTTCTCAGGGAACTGGGTCAGCCCCAGCATTTT. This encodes CASSLFLRELGQPQHF.

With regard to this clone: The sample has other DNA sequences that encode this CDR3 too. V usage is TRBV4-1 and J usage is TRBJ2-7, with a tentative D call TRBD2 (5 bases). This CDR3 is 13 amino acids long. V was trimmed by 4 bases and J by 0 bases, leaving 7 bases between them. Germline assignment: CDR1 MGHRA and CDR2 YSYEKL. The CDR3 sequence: CASSLGSSYEQYF. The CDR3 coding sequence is TGCGCCAGCAGCCTGGGGAGCTCCTACGAGCAGTACTTC.

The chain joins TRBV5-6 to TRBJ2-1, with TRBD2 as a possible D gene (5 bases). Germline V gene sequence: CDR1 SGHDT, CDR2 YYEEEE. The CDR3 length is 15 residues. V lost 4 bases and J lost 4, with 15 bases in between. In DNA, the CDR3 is TGTGCCAGCAGCGTTACCGGGATCTTATACAATGAGCAGTTCTTC. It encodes CASSVTGILYNEQFF.

CDR3 loop: CASSLGIANEPQHF. Written as DNA, the CDR3 is TGTGCCAGCAGTTTGGGTATCGCTAATGAGCCCCAGCATTTT. The V gene is TRBV27, the J gene TRBJ1-5; no firm D call. The germline gives CDR1 MNHEY, CDR2 SMNVEV (reference sequence). This CDR3 comprises 14 residues. V shed 3 bases and J shed 8 bases, with 14 bases lying between them.

CDR3: CASSIDLHQPQHF. The CDR3 bases are TGTGCCAGTAGTATAGATCTCCATCAGCCCCAGCATTTT. The J gene is TRBJ1-5, the V gene TRBV19; D not resolved. Germline lookup yields CDR1 LNHDA and CDR2 SQIVND (reference sequence). V shed 0 bases and J shed 5 bases, with 5 bases lying between them. The CDR3 length is 13 residues.

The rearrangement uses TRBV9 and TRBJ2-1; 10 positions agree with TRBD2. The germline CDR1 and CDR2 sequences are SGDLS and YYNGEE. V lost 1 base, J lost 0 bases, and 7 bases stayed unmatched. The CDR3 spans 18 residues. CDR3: CASSVRSLAGASYNEQFF. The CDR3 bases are TGTGCCAGCAGCGTAAGGTCTCTAGCGGGAGCCTCCTACAATGAGCAGTTCTTC.

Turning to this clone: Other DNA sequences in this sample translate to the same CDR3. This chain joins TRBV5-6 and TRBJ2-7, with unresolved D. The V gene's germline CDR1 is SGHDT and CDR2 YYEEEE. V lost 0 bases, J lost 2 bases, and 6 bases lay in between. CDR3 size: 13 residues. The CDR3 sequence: CASSLVSPYEQYF. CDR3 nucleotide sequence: TGTGCCAGCAGCTTGGTGTCGCCCTACGAGCAGTACTTC.

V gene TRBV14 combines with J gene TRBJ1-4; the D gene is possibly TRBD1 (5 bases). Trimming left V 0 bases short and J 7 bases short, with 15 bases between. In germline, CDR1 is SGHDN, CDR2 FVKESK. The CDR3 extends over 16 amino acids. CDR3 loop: CASSQEVSGYREKLFF. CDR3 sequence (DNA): TGTGCCAGCAGCCAAGAAGTGTCAGGGTATCGTGAAAAACTGTTTTTT.

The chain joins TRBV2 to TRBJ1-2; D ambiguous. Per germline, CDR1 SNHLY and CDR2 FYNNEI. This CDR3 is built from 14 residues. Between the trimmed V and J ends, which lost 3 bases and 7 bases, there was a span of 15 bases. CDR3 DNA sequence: TGTGCCAGCAGTGACGGGGAAAGGGCGGGTGGCTACACCTTC. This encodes CASSDGERAGGYTF.

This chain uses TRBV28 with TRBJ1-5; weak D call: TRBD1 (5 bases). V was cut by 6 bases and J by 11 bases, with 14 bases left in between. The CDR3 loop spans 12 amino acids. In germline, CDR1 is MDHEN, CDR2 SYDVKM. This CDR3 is CASSPGDLAQHF. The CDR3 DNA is TGTGCCAGCAGCCCTGGGGACCTAGCCCAGCATTTT.

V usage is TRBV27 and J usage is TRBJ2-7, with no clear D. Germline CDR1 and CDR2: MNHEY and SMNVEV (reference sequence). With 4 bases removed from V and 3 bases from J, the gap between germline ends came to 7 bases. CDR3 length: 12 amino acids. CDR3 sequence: CASSSLLYEQYF. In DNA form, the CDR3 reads TGTGCCAGCAGTTCACTCCTCTACGAGCAGTACTTC.

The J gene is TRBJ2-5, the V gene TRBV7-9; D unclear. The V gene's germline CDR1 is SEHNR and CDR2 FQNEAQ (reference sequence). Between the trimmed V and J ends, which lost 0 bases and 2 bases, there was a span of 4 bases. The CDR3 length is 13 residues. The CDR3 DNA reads TGTGCCAGCAGCTTAGCGGCTCAAGAGACCCAGTACTTC. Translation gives CASSLAAQETQYF.

The DNA of the CDR3 is TGTGCCAGCAGCCAGGGGTGGGGACAGCTTCAAGAGACCCAGTACTTC. Translated: CASSQGWGQLQETQYF. The rearrangement uses TRBV7-9 and TRBJ2-5; 7 bases map to TRBD1. CDR3 length: 16 amino acids. Germline CDR1 reads SEHNR; CDR2 reads FQNEAQ (reference sequence). With 5 bases clipped from V and 2 bases from J, the junction kept 11 bases outside the gene matches.

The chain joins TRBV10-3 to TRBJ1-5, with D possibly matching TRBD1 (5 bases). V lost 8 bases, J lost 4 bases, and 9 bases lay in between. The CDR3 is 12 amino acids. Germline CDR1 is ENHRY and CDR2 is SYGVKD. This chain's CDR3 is CAIRQGNQPQHF. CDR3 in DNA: TGTGCCATCCGGCAGGGAAATCAGCCCCAGCATTTT.

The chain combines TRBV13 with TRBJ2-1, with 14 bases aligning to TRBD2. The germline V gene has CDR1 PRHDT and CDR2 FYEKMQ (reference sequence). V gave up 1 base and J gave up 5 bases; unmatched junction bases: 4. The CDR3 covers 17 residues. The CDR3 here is CASSLDLGLAGDNEQFF. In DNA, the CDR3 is TGTGCCAGCAGCTTAGACCTGGGACTAGCGGGGGACAATGAGCAGTTCTTC.

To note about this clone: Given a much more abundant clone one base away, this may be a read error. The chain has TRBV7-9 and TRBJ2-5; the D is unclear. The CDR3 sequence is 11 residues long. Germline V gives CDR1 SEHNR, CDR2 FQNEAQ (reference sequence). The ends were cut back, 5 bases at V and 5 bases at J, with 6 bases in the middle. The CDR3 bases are TGTGCCAGCAGCGTAGGGGAGACCCAGTACTTC. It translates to CASSVGETQYF.

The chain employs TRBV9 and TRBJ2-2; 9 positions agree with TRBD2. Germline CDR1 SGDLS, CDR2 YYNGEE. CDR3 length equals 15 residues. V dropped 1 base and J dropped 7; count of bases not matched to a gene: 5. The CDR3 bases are TGTGCCAGCAGCGTAATGGGGACTAGCAACGGGGAGCTGTTTTTT. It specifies CASSVMGTSNGELFF.

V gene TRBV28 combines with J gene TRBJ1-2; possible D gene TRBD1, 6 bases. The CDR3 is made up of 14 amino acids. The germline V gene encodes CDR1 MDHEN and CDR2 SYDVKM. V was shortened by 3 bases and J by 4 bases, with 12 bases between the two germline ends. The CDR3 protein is CASSLMDSSYGYTF. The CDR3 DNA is TGTGCCAGCAGTTTGATGGACAGTTCCTATGGCTACACCTTC.

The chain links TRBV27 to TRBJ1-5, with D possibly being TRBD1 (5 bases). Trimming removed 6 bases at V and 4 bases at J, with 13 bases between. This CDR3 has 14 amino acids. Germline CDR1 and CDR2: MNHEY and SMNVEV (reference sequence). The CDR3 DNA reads TGTGCCAGCAGCTCAGGGCGGACGAATCAGCCCCAGCATTTT. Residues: CASSSGRTNQPQHF.

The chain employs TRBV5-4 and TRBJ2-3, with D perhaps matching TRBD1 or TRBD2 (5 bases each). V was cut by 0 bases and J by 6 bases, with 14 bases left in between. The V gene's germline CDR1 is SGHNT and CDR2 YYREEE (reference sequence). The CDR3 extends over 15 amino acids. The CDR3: CASSLDRDRQDTQYF. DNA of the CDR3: TGTGCCAGCAGCTTGGACCGGGACCGCCAGGATACGCAGTATTTT.

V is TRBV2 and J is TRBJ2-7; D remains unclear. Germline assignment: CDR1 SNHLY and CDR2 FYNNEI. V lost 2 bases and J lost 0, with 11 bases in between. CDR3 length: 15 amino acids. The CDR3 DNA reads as TGTGCCAGCAGTGAACCTCACATGAGCTCCTACGAGCAGTACTTC. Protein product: CASSEPHMSSYEQYF.

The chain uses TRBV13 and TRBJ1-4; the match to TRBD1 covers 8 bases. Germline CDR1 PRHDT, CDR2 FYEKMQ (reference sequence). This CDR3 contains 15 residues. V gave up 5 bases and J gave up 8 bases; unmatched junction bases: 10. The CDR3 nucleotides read TGTGCCAGCAGCGAGTCGGGGACAGGAGACGAAAAACTGTTTTTT. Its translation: CASSESGTGDEKLFF.

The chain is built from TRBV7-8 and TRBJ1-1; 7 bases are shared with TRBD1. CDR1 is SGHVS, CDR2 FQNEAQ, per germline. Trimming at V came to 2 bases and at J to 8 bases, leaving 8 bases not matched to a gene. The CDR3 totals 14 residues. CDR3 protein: CASSLQSGGGEAFF. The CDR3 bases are TGTGCCAGCAGCTTACAATCAGGGGGTGGGGAAGCTTTCTTT.

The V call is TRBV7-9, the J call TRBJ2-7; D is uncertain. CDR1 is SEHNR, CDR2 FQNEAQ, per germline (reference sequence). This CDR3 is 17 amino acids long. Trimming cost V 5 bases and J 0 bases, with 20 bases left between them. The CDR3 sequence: CASSPSSGTEFSYEQYF. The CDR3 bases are TGTGCCAGCAGCCCGTCCTCGGGCACAGAGTTCTCCTACGAGCAGTACTTC. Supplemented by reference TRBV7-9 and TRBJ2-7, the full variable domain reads DTGVSQNPRHKITKRGQNVTFRCDPISEHNRLYWYRQTLGQGPEFLTYFQNEAQLEKSRLLSDRFSAERPKGSFSTLEIQRTEQGDSAMYLCASSPSSGTEFSYEQYFGPGTRLTVT.

DNA for the CDR3: TGTGCCAGCAGCTCGGACGGCATCGAAAGCATTCAGTACTTC. Translated: CASSSDGIESIQYF. The rearrangement joins TRBV13 to TRBJ2-4, with D uncertain. The CDR3 spans 14 residues. Trimming stripped 4 bases from V and 9 bases from J, with 16 bases between. In germline, CDR1 is PRHDT, CDR2 FYEKMQ (reference sequence). Supplemented by reference TRBV13 and TRBJ2-4, the full variable domain reads AAGVIQSPRHLIKEKRETATLKCYPIPRHDTVYWYQQGPGQDPQFLISFYEKMQSDKGSIPDRFSAQQFSDYHSELNMSSLELGDSALYFCASSSDGIESIQYFGAGTRLSVL.

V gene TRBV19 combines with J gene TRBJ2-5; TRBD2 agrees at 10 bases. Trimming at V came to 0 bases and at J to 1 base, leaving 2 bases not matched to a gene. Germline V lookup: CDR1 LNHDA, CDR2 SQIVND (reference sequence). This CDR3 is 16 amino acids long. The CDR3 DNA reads TGTGCCAGTAGTATAGATGCTAGCGGGGGCCAAGAGACCCAGTACTTC. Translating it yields CASSIDASGGQETQYF.

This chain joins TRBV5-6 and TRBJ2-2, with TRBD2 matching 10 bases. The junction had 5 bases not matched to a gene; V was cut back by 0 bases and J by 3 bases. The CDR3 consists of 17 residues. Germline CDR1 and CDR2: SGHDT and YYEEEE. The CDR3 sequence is CASSLDLAGVYTGELFF. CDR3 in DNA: TGTGCCAGCAGCTTGGATCTAGCGGGAGTTTACACCGGGGAGCTGTTTTTT.

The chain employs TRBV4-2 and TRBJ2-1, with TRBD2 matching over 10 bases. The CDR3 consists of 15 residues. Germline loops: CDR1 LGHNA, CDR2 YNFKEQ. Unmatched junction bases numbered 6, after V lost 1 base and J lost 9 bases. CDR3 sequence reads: CASSQGLAGAAEQFF. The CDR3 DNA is TGTGCCAGCAGCCAAGGGCTAGCGGGAGCCGCTGAGCAGTTCTTC.